This T cell receptor beta chain appears in the sequencing data of a study of blood T cell repertoires in COVID-19. Only in-frame clones appear in the TCRdb table, and some are missing; sequencing was by immunoSEQ multiplex PCR. The sample lists about 170,000 clones; 84% were seen once. Seattle cases were enrolled at active infection and followed longitudinally. This CDR3 is built from 13 residues. Trimming took 5 bases from V and 1 from J, leaving 5 bases between them. From germline, CDR1 is SGHTA and CDR2 FQGNSA. The chain couples TRBV7-2 to TRBJ2-2; D gene unclear. The specimen sequenced was peripheral blood. The TCR sequence derives from a woman at least 80 years old with COVID-19, enrolled during active disease. The CDR3 sequence is CASSLMNTGELFF. The CDR3 DNA reads as TGTGCCAGCAGCCTTATGAACACCGGGGAGCTGTTTTTT.